A single sample gave rise to the 17 T cell receptor beta chains below, sequenced in a study of beta chain bispecific antibodies for T cell cancers. Study-wide points: Most targeted TRBV signal came from the leukemia cell line cells, not normal T cells.

One entry per CDR3 protein, called by TCRdb with MiXCR from the 5' RACE reads. In the table there are 17,000 or so distinct CDR3 sequences, over 2% of which are singletons. The antigens for these receptors are not known. Blood mononuclear cells were expanded for three to four days using either OKT3 anti-CD3 antibody or CD3/CD28 beads. The sequenced material came from healthy donor T cells cultured with leukemia cells. Receptor source: a human donor in good health. Some clones in this sample may be carry-over from other donors' samples.

This clonotype was recorded many times. This chain joins TRBV20-1 and TRBJ2-7, with D unresolved. This CDR3 comprises 12 residues. The V gene's germline CDR1 is DFQATT and CDR2 SNEGSKA (reference sequence). Trimming removed 7 bases at V and 0 bases at J, with 10 bases between. The CDR3 reads CSGSASSYEQYF. The DNA of the CDR3 is TGCAGTGGTTCTGCTAGCTCCTACGAGCAGTACTTC.

This clonotype has a count of ten or more. The gene calls are TRBV29-1 and TRBJ2-2, with no clear D. The CDR3 covers 10 residues. Trimming took 5 bases from V and 4 from J, leaving 2 bases between them. The germline gives CDR1 SQVTM, CDR2 ANQGSEA. The CDR3 bases are TGCAGCGTTTTCACCGGGGAGCTGTTTTTT. Its translation: CSVFTGELFF.

This clonotype has ten or more counts. The rearrangement links TRBV7-9 to TRBJ1-2; D remains unclear. This CDR3 has 13 amino acids. Germline V lookup: CDR1 SEHNR, CDR2 FQNEAQ (reference sequence). Trimming took 2 bases from V and 5 from J, leaving 9 bases between them. In DNA form, the CDR3 reads TGTGCCAGCAGCTTAACGGACGAATATGGCTACACCTTC. It specifies CASSLTDEYGYTF.

This clonotype was counted ten times or more. The chain links TRBV6-5 to TRBJ1-5; D gene uncertain. CDR1 MNHEY and CDR2 SVGAGI come from the germline V gene. CDR3 size: 14 residues. The V end was cut by 6 bases, the J end by 0 bases, with 9 bases between. Written as DNA, the CDR3 is TGTGCCAGCAGGGACCGCAATAGCAATCAGCCCCAGCATTTT. Amino acids: CASRDRNSNQPQHF.

This clonotype has a count of ten or more. The genes are TRBV3-1 and TRBJ2-2; 10 bases are a match to TRBD2. V gave up 4 bases and J gave up 0 bases; unmatched junction bases: 5. The CDR3 contains 17 residues. The germline V gene has CDR1 LGHDT and CDR2 YNNKEL (reference sequence). CDR3 in amino acids: CASSPLTSGPNTGELFF. For the CDR3, the DNA is TGTGCCAGCAGCCCCCTGACTAGCGGGCCGAACACCGGGGAGCTGTTTTTT. The complete variable domain, with remaining parts taken from reference TRBV3-1 and TRBJ2-2, reads DTAVSQTPKYLVTQMGNDKSIKCEQNLGHDTMYWYKQDSKKFLKIMFSYNNKELIINETVPNRFSPKSPDKAHLNLHINSLELGDSAVYFCASSPLTSGPNTGELFFGEGSRLTVL.

This clonotype occurred many times. The gene calls are TRBV7-6 and TRBJ2-2; D possibly uses TRBD1 or TRBD2 (5 bases each). This CDR3 has 14 residues. Trimming pared 4 bases from V and 7 bases from J, leaving 13 bases between. CDR1 and CDR2 from the germline V gene are SGHVS and FNYEAQ. The CDR3 DNA reads as TGTGCCAGCAGCTCCGGGGCTATGGGCGGGGAGCTGTTTTTT. Translating gives CASSSGAMGGELFF.

This clonotype was picked up many times. V and J are TRBV12-3 or TRBV12-4 and TRBJ2-5, with 7 nucleotides matching TRBD2. The V and J ends lost 2 bases and 3 bases, in that order; junction bases with no gene match: 6. This CDR3 comprises 15 residues. The CDR3 here is CASSLRWGGEETQYF. The CDR3 DNA sequence: TGTGCCAGCAGTTTACGGTGGGGAGGGGAAGAGACCCAGTACTTC.

The CDR3 DNA is TGTGCCAGCAGCTTGCGGGGACTACCCTCTGGCTACACCTTC. This encodes CASSLRGLPSGYTF. The V gene is TRBV5-4, the J gene TRBJ1-2, with D perhaps TRBD1 (5 bases). The CDR3 length is 14 residues. From germline, CDR1 is SGHNT and CDR2 YYREEE (reference sequence). Deletions cut 1 base from V and 7 bases from J, with 14 bases between.

This clonotype was recorded many times. V is TRBV20-1 and J is TRBJ2-5; D gene uncertain. Per germline, CDR1 DFQATT and CDR2 SNEGSKA (reference sequence). This CDR3 comprises 12 residues. V lost 7 bases and J 2 bases, leaving 11 bases between the germline ends. The CDR3 reads CSVSTRQETQYF. The CDR3 DNA reads TGCAGTGTTTCCACGCGGCAAGAGACCCAGTACTTC.

Details on this clonotype: This sequence may be a read error, since a much larger clone differs from it by one base. The gene calls are TRBV5-1 and TRBJ2-7, with TRBD2 identical over 7 bases. Germline CDR1 reads SGHRS; CDR2 reads YFSETQ. The CDR3 is 14 residues long. The ends lost 0 bases at V and 5 bases at J; junction bases unmatched: 5. Here the CDR3 reads CASSLGPGRNEQYF. CDR3 nucleotide sequence: TGCGCCAGCAGCTTGGGTCCCGGGAGGAACGAGCAGTACTTC.

The chain couples TRBV10-3 to TRBJ2-1; TRBD2 agrees at 10 bases. With 0 bases clipped from V and 8 bases from J, the junction kept 19 bases outside the gene matches. Per germline, CDR1 ENHRY and CDR2 SYGVKD. The CDR3 sequence is 20 residues long. The CDR3 nucleotides are TGTGCCATCAGTGAGTCGAATCCCCATCAGCGGGGGGGCCTTAACGATGAGCAGTTCTTC. Residues: CAISESNPHQRGGLNDEQFF.

This clonotype was seen many times. The rearrangement joins TRBV27 to TRBJ2-7, with 7 bases identical to TRBD1. The V gene end was trimmed by 4 bases and the J gene end by 3 bases; junction bases not matched to a gene: 6. This CDR3 is built from 14 residues. The germline V gene encodes CDR1 MNHEY and CDR2 SMNVEV (reference sequence). Here the CDR3 DNA reads TGTGCCAGCAGTTCATTCCGGGACAGCTACGAGCAGTACTTC. It codes for CASSSFRDSYEQYF.

This clonotype was found many times. This rearrangement joins TRBV3-1 to TRBJ2-3, with D possibly being TRBD1 or TRBD2 (5 bases each). The CDR3 totals 14 residues. V was shortened by 4 bases and J by 6 bases, with 14 bases between the two germline ends. In germline, CDR1 is LGHDT, CDR2 YNNKEL (reference sequence). This chain's CDR3 is CASSPGTSRDTQYF. The DNA of the CDR3 is TGTGCCAGCAGCCCCGGGACGAGCAGGGATACGCAGTATTTT.

This clonotype was seen at least ten times. V is TRBV7-2 and J is TRBJ1-5, with D perhaps TRBD1 (5 bases). Germline V CDR1 and CDR2: SGHTA, FQGNSA. The CDR3 covers 13 residues. The ends were cut back, 3 bases at V and 6 bases at J, with 9 bases in the middle. The CDR3 reads CASSLGPIQPQHF. CDR3 in DNA: TGTGCCAGCAGCTTGGGACCTATTCAGCCCCAGCATTTT.

This clonotype was seen repeatedly, ten times or more. This sequence joins TRBV5-1 and TRBJ1-1; 7 bases are shared with TRBD1. The germline V gene has CDR1 SGHRS and CDR2 YFSETQ. This CDR3 contains 16 residues. V lost 4 bases to trimming and J lost 4 bases; unmatched junction nucleotides: 13. The CDR3 coding sequence is TGCGCCAGCAGCGCCGACTGGTACAGGGGTGGCACTGAAGCTTTCTTT. Translated: CASSADWYRGGTEAFF.

This clonotype was seen repeatedly, ten times or more. The chain couples TRBV27 to TRBJ2-2; perhaps TRBD1 as D (7 bases). The V gene lost 7 bases and the J gene lost 4 bases, with 13 bases spanning the gap. Per the germline V gene, CDR1 is MNHEY and CDR2 is SMNVEV (reference sequence). The CDR3 totals 14 residues. The CDR3 sequence is CASKYQGGTGELFF. DNA of the CDR3: TGTGCCAGCAAGTACCAGGGGGGCACCGGGGAGCTGTTTTTT.

This clonotype occurred many times. The V gene is TRBV10-3, the J gene TRBJ2-1; 10 bases agree with TRBD1. Germline CDR1 ENHRY, CDR2 SYGVKD. The trim removed 5 bases at V and 4 bases at J, leaving 5 bases unmatched. The CDR3 sequence is 15 residues long. In nucleotides, the CDR3 is TGTGCCATCAGTTCAGGACAGGGGGTTTACAATGAGCAGTTCTTC. It codes for CAISSGQGVYNEQFF.